This TCR beta chain was obtained from a study of blood T cell repertoires in COVID-19 (dated by TCRdb to the early 2020s). Study-wide context: Collaborator samples came from the United States, Italy and Spain and covered acute and convalescent phases of COVID-19. Where available, HLA class I and class II types were taken from metadata supplied by the sample provider and were not determined by assay-based typing. Samples came from the ongoing ImmuneRACE study (first 160 participants) plus 1,254 subjects from 6 global collaborators. The repertoires were released in a freely available public database meant as a resource for research on the immune response to SARS-CoV-2. Nearly every sample came with metadata listing a de-identified subject ID, COVID-19 status, age in years and sex. The material from the prospective study consisted of cDNA or gDNA derived from T cells, B-cell-depleted T cells, or PBMCs. The dataset comprised deeply sampled blood TCRbeta repertoires from subjects exposed to, actively infected with, or recovered from COVID-19.

The immunoSEQ Assay, a bias-controlled multiplex PCR, was used to amplify TCRbeta CDR3 regions from genomic DNA. The source study handled its data this way. Nucleated cell counts per sample were estimated from amplification of reference gene primers within the assay. To quantify the absolute abundance of each unique TCRbeta CDR3 rearrangement, sequence reads were collapsed and filtered. For each sample, productive Simpson clonality was calculated by taking the square root of Simpson's diversity index across productive rearrangements. In its TCRdb copy, this immuneACCESS table keeps in-frame sequences only and misses some clones. Where compared with another copy, unresolved V genes explain less than half of these, and the others have no known cause. V and J calls and clone size are those listed in that table; D and trimming were worked out from the DNA. The sample has around 250,000 clones on record, about 90% of them singletons. The top ten constitute less than 8% of the sample.

Worth noting for this clone: Its binding antigen is unknown. No much larger clonotype is one base removed from it; base qualities were not supplied.

Each collaborating institution followed its own protocols to collect whole blood in K2EDTA tubes. Collaborator samples were shipped for TCRbeta analysis as frozen whole blood, isolated PBMCs, or DNA extracted from either sample type. The germline V gene sets CDR1 to SGHDT and CDR2 to YYEEEE. Taken from cysteine to phenylalanine, the CDR3 has 15 residues. Only CDR3 DNA is held: 45 bases, read in frame from base 1. The junction carries 9 bases between V and J, which are trimmed by 2 bases and 0 bases respectively. Results the study describes overall, beyond this receptor: The amount of clinical and demographic metadata varied by source and participant and was provided uncurated.

This sequence originates from a man aged 60 to 75 with acute or convalescent COVID-19. The source material was peripheral blood. This chain joins TRBV5-6 to TRBJ1-3, with a tentative D gene TRBD1 over 5 matching bases. The DNA sequence is as follows: TGTGCCAGCAGCTTCTTTGGGGCCTCTGGAAACACCATATATTTT. This codes for CASSFFGASGNTIYF.